This T cell receptor beta chain was profiled in a study of cytomegalovirus exposure and HLA in healthy donors. The PCR used 60 Vbeta and 13 Jbeta primers. The protocol was immunoSEQ multiplex PCR, while the TCRdb copy is restricted to in-frame clones and leaves out a portion. The listing contains roughly 50,000 clones. Comments on this clone: The antigen is not known.

Findings and limits, study-wide: Later genetic work tied a missense DCLRE1C variant to beta-chain V and J trimming.

This CDR3 region has 15 residues. J lost 5 bases, V lost 5 bases, and 8 bases had no gene match. The germline CDR1 and CDR2 sequences are SEHNR and FQNEAQ (reference sequence). The rearrangement joins TRBV7-9 to TRBJ2-2, with TRBD1 matching 7 bases. The source is a woman in her sixties or seventies in good health and CMV-seropositive. Sequenced material: PBMCs. This CDR3 is CASSATNRGTGELFF. CDR3 sequence (DNA): TGTGCCAGCAGCGCAACCAACAGGGGAACCGGGGAGCTGTTTTTT.